The sequence of this T cell receptor beta chain was determined in a study of beta chain features in type 1 diabetes. The CDR3 totals 16 residues. J lost 1 base, V lost 2 bases, and 4 bases had no gene match. CDR1 is SGHTA and CDR2 is FQGNSA in the germline V gene. The study reverse transcribed the entire isolated RNA, so it sequenced expressed TCRB transcripts. Repertoires were generated with immunoSEQ multiplex PCR, while TCRdb's copy carries only in-frame clones and drops some. There are roughly 250,000 clones in the sample; around 21% occur only once, and around 0.03% lies in the top ten. Study results and caveats: Among patients with Type 1 diabetes, TCRB CDR3s were moderately but significantly shorter in every one of the four CD4+ subsets. When VDJ junctions were examined, type 1 diabetes patients showed fewer insertions and more deletions.

This clone was detected only a few times. The antigen is undetermined. Per donor, one heparinised blood draw averaged roughly 110 mL. Sorted CD4+ subsets: naive, central memory, regulatory, stem cell-like memory (CD45RO/CCR7/CD25/CD127/CD95/CD27 panel). Sorted populations all had greater than 98% purity. The TCR was taken from a woman between 40 and 50 years old with type 1 diabetes. V is TRBV7-2 and J is TRBJ2-2; 7 bases align to TRBD1. Source material: naive CD4+ T cells from blood. CDR3 protein: CASSLYSGGNTGELFF. The DNA for the CDR3 is TGTGCCAGCAGCTTATACTCAGGGGGGAACACCGGGGAGCTGTTTTTT.